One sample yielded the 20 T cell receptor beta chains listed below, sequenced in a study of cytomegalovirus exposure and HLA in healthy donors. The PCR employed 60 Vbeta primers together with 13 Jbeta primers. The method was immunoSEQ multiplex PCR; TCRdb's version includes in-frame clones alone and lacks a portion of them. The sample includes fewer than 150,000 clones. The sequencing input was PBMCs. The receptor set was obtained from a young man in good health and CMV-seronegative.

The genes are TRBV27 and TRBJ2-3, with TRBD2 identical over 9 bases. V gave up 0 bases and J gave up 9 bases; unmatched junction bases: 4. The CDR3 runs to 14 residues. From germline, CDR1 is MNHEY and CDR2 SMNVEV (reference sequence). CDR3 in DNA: TGTGCCAGCAGTTTATCGAGAGGACTAGCGACGCAGTATTTT. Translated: CASSLSRGLATQYF.

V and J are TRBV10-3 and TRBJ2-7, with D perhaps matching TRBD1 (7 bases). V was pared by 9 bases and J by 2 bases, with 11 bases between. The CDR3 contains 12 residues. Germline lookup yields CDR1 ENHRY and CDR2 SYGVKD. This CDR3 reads CAIGGTAYEQYF. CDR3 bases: TGTGCCATAGGCGGGACAGCCTACGAGCAGTACTTC.

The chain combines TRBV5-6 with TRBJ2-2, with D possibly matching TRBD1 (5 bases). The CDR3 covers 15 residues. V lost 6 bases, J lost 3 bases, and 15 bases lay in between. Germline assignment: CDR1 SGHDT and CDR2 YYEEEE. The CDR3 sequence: CASTPSRVDTGELFF. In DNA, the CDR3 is TGTGCCAGCACCCCCTCCAGGGTGGACACCGGGGAGCTGTTTTTT.

The chain's CDR3 is CASSLRTGVNEKLFF. The DNA for the CDR3 is TGTGCCAGCTCACTCCGGACAGGAGTTAATGAAAAACTGTTTTTT. The chain combines TRBV18 with TRBJ1-4; 7 bases agree with TRBD1. With 4 bases clipped from V and 4 bases from J, the junction kept 6 bases outside the gene matches. There are 15 residues in the CDR3. Looked up from germline, CDR1 is KGHSH and CDR2 is LQKENI.

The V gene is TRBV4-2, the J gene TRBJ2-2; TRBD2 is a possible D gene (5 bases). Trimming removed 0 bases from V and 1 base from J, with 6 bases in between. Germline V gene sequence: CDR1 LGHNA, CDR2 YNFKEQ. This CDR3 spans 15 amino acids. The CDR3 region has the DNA TGTGCCAGCAGCCAAGAGCGGGTGAACACCGGGGAGCTGTTTTTT. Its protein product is CASSQERVNTGELFF.

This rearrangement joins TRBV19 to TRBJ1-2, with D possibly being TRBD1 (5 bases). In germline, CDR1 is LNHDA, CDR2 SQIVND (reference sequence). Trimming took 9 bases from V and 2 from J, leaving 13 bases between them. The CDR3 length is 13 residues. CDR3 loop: CASDVQGNYGYTF. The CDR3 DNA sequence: TGTGCCAGCGATGTTCAGGGAAACTATGGCTACACCTTC.

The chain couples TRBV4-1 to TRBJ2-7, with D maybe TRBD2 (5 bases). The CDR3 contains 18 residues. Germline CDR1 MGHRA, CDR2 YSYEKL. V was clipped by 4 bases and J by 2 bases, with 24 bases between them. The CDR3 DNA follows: TGCGCCAGCAGCCTAACCCGGGGAGCGGACCGAAGCCCCTACGAGCAGTACTTC. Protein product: CASSLTRGADRSPYEQYF.

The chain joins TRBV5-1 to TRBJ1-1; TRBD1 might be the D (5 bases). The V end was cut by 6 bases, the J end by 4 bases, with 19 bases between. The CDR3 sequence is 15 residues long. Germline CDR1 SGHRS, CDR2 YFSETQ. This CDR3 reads CASTTQGDMTTEAFF. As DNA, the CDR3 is TGCGCCAGCACAACCCAGGGTGATATGACCACTGAAGCTTTCTTT.

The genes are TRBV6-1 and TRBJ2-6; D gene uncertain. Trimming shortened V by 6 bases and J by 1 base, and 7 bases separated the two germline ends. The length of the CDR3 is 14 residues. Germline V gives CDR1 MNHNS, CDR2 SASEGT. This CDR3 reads CASSSQSGANVLTF. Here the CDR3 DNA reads TGTGCCAGCAGCTCGCAGTCTGGGGCCAACGTCCTGACTTTC.

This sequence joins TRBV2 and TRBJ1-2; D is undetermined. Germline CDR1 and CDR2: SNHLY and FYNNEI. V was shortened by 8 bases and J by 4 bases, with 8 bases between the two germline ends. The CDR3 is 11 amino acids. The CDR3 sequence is CASQPGYGYTF. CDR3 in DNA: TGTGCCAGCCAGCCGGGCTATGGCTACACCTTC.

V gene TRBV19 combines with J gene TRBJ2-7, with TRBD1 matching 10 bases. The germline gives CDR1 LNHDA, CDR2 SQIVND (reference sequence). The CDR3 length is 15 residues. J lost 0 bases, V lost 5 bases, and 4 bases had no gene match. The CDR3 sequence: CASSVGTGDSYEQYF. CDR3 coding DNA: TGTGCCAGTAGTGTCGGGACAGGGGACTCCTACGAGCAGTACTTC. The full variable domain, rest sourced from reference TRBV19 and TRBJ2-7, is DGGITQSPKYLFRKEGQNVTLSCEQNLNHDAMYWYRQDPGQGLRLIYYSQIVNDFQKGDIAEGYSVSREKKESFPLTVTSAQKNPTAFYLCASSVGTGDSYEQYFGPGTRLTVT.

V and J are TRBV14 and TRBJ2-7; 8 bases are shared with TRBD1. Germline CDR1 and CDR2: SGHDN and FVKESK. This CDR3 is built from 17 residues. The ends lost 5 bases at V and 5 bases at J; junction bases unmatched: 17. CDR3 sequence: CASSLSFFRGRGHEQYF. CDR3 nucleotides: TGTGCCAGCAGCTTATCTTTCTTCAGGGGCAGGGGGCACGAGCAGTACTTC.

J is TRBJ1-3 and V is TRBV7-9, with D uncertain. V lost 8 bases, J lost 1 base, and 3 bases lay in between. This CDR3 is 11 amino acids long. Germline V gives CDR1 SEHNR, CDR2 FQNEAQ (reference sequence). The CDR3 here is CASSSGNTIYF. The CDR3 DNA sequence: TGTGCCAGCTCTTCTGGAAACACCATATATTTT.

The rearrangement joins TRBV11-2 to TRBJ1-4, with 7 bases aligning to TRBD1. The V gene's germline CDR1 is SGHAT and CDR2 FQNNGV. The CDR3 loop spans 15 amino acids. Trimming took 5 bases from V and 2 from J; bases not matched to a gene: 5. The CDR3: CASSIRGLTNEKLFF. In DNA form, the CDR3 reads TGTGCCAGCAGCATTAGGGGGCTGACTAATGAAAAACTGTTTTTT.

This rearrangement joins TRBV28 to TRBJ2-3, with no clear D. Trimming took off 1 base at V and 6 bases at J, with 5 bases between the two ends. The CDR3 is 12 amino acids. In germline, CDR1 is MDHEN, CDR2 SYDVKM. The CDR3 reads CASSLFGDTQYF. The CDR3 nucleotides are TGTGCCAGCAGTTTATTCGGGGATACGCAGTATTTT.

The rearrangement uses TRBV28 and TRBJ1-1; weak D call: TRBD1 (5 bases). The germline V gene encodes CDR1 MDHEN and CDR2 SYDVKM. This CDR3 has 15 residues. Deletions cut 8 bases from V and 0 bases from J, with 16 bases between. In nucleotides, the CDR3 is TGTGCCAGCCTTTCCGGGGGGGGGATGAACACTGAAGCTTTCTTT. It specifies CASLSGGGMNTEAFF.

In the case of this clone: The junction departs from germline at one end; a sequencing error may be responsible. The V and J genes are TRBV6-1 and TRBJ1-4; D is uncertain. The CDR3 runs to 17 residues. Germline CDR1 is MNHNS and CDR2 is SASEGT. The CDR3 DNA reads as TGTGCCAGCAGTGCCCGAGTGCCTCCTGCAACTAATGAAAAACCGTTTTTT. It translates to CASSARVPPATNEKPFF.

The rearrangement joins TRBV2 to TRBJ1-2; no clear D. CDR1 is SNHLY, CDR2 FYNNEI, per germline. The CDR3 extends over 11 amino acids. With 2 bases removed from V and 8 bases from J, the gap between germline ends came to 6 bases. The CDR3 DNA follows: TGTGCCAGCAGTGAACGGTGGGGCTACACCTTC. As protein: CASSERWGYTF.

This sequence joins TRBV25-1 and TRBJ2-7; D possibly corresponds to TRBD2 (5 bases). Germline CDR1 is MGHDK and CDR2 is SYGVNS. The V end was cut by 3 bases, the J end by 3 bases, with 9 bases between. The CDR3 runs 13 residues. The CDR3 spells CASSDPGDYEQYF. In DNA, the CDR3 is TGTGCCAGCAGTGATCCCGGGGACTACGAGCAGTACTTC.

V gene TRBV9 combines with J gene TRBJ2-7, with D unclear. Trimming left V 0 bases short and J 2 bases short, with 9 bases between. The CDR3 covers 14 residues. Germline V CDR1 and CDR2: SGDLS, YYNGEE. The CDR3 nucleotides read TGTGCCAGCAGCGTAGATCAAAGCGCCTACGAGCAGTACTTC. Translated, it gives CASSVDQSAYEQYF.